This T cell receptor beta chain is drawn from a study of shared clonotypes between healthy human individuals. About the study: Per-donor plates numbered three CD4 naive, three CD4 memory, two CD8 naive and one CD8 memory.

Clones were read by immunoSEQ multiplex PCR, and TCRdb kept only the in-frame ones, dropping some. The sample yields around 1.9 million clones, roughly 91% seen once. CD45RO negativity and positive selection for CCR7 defined naive CD8 cells, a population that excluded terminally differentiated effector memory CD45RA+ cells. Overall study results and limits: Only blood was sampled, and tissue TCR repertoires likely differ from blood ones. The study's rarefaction showed incomplete sorted-subset sequencing despite large depth.

V was clipped by 0 bases and J by 2 bases, with 6 bases between them. Germline CDR1 and CDR2: SGHNT and YYREEE (reference sequence). The CDR3 contains 14 residues. As concerns this clone: Its antigen remains unidentified.

Material: naive CD8+ T cells from PBMCs. The gene calls are TRBV5-4 and TRBJ1-3; D not resolved. This receptor was taken from a man between 18 and 35 years old in good health. Some clones in this sample may be carry-over from other donors' samples. As DNA, the CDR3 is TGTGCCAGCAGCTTGGCGGCTGCTGGAAACACCATATATTTT. It codes for CASSLAAAGNTIYF.